These 20 T cell receptor beta chains share one sample of origin, sequenced in a study of T cell responses to AZD1222 COVID-19 vaccine. Profiled with immunoSEQ multiplex PCR; TCRdb holds only in-frame clones, not every one. Seen here are roughly 160,000 clones, 85% to 95% observed once, and the top ten hold about 0.9%. The specimen was peripheral blood, collected on day 0 of AZD1222 vaccination. All receptors derive from an adult in good health.

The chain combines TRBV19 with TRBJ2-5; D is possibly TRBD1 (5 bases). The V gene's germline CDR1 is LNHDA and CDR2 SQIVND (reference sequence). V gave up 5 bases and J gave up 2 bases, with 9 bases separating them. The CDR3 extends over 13 amino acids. In DNA, the CDR3 is TGTGCCAGTAGTCGCGCAGGGCAAGAGACCCAGTACTTC. Protein product: CASSRAGQETQYF. Together with reference TRBV19 and TRBJ2-5, the CDR3 gives the full variable domain: DGGITQSPKYLFRKEGQNVTLSCEQNLNHDAMYWYRQDPGQGLRLIYYSQIVNDFQKGDIAEGYSVSREKKESFPLTVTSAQKNPTAFYLCASSRAGQETQYFGPGTRLLVL.

The V call is TRBV4-1, the J call TRBJ2-2, with D perhaps TRBD2 (6 bases). From germline, CDR1 is MGHRA and CDR2 YSYEKL. Trimming removed 0 bases at V and 3 bases at J, with 14 bases between. The CDR3 runs to 17 residues. This CDR3 is CASSQDAEEGYTGELFF. The CDR3 DNA follows: TGCGCCAGCAGCCAAGATGCAGAGGAGGGGTACACCGGGGAGCTGTTTTTT.

The V call is TRBV3-1 (or the pseudogene TRBV3-2), the J call TRBJ2-2, with D unresolved. Germline V gene sequence: CDR1 LGHDT, CDR2 YNNKEL (reference sequence). This CDR3 spans 13 amino acids. Trimming left V 3 bases short and J 11 bases short, with 13 bases between. CDR3 loop: CASSHHPGPELFF. As DNA, the CDR3 is TGTGCCAGCAGCCACCACCCAGGCCCCGAGCTGTTTTTT.

This chain links TRBV3-1 (or the pseudogene TRBV3-2) with TRBJ2-5, with TRBD2 matching over 8 bases. V lost 4 bases and J lost 3; bases outside the gene matches: 7. This CDR3 comprises 15 residues. CDR1 is LGHDT, CDR2 YNNKEL, per germline (reference sequence). The DNA of the CDR3 is TGTGCCAGCAGCCTCTCATTCGGGGGGGAAGAGACCCAGTACTTC. Residues: CASSLSFGGEETQYF.

The V and J genes are TRBV7-3 and TRBJ2-5; TRBD2 matches at 12 bases. Germline V gene sequence: CDR1 SGHTA, CDR2 FQGTGA. The CDR3 covers 18 residues. V gave up 3 bases and J gave up 2 bases; unmatched junction bases: 10. The DNA for the CDR3 is TGTGCCAGCAGCTTGAGGCCGACTAGCGGGGGCGTTCAAGAGACCCAGTACTTC. This gives the protein CASSLRPTSGGVQETQYF.

The chain couples TRBV30 to TRBJ1-5, with D uncertain. V was shortened by 1 base and J by 2 bases, with 6 bases between the two germline ends. Germline assignment: CDR1 GTSNPN and CDR2 SVGIG (reference sequence). The CDR3 has 13 amino acids. The CDR3 protein is CAWSATGNQPQHF. For the CDR3, the DNA is TGTGCCTGGAGTGCCACAGGCAATCAGCCCCAGCATTTT.

The chain joins TRBV10-3 to TRBJ2-7; D may be TRBD1 (6 bases). Germline V gives CDR1 ENHRY, CDR2 SYGVKD. Between the trimmed V and J ends, which lost 8 bases and 3 bases, there was a span of 14 bases. There are 13 residues in the CDR3. CDR3 sequence reads: CAIGSGHFYEQYF. Written as DNA, the CDR3 is TGTGCCATCGGATCGGGACACTTCTACGAGCAGTACTTC.

The chain uses TRBV6-5 and TRBJ2-5; D remains ambiguous. Germline CDR1 MNHEY, CDR2 SVGAGI. The length of the CDR3 is 14 residues. V lost 7 bases and J lost 0, with 12 bases in between. DNA for the CDR3: TGTGCCAGCACGAGCGCAGCGTACCAAGAGACCCAGTACTTC. This sequence encodes CASTSAAYQETQYF.

V and J are TRBV20-1 and TRBJ1-6; D gene unclear. CDR1 is DFQATT and CDR2 is SNEGSKA in the germline V gene (reference sequence). The V end was cut by 3 bases, the J end by 8 bases, with 17 bases between. This CDR3 contains 15 residues. CDR3 DNA sequence: TGCAGTGCTAGTGCGCGGGTATCAGGCGATTCACCCCTCCACTTT. It codes for CSASARVSGDSPLHF.

The chain has TRBV6-6 and TRBJ2-3; either TRBD1 or TRBD2 may fit D (6 bases each). Per the germline V gene, CDR1 is MNHNY and CDR2 is SVGAGI (reference sequence). CDR3 length: 14 amino acids. Trimming pared 7 bases from V and 2 bases from J, leaving 13 bases between. The CDR3 DNA reads TGTGCCAGCACGGGGGCGATATACACAGATACGCAGTATTTT. As protein: CASTGAIYTDTQYF.

V is TRBV19 and J is TRBJ1-4; D not certain. Germline-derived CDR1 and CDR2 are LNHDA and SQIVND (reference sequence). V was pared by 11 bases and J by 4 bases, with 14 bases between. This CDR3 is 13 amino acids long. The chain's CDR3 is CASGSGSNEKLFF. As DNA, the CDR3 is TGTGCCTCGGGAAGTGGCAGTAATGAAAAACTGTTTTTT.

This chain links TRBV5-6 with TRBJ1-6, with 9 bases lining up with TRBD1. Germline CDR1 and CDR2: SGHDT and YYEEEE. The CDR3 totals 16 residues. V dropped 0 bases and J dropped 13; count of bases not matched to a gene: 11. CDR3 bases: TGTGCCAGCAGCTTGGGGTCGGGACAGGGCATCTTGCCCCTCCACTTT. Encoded protein: CASSLGSGQGILPLHF.

The rearrangement joins TRBV12-3 or TRBV12-4 to TRBJ2-5; D unclear. This CDR3 contains 13 residues. Trimming shortened V by 3 bases and J by 5 bases, and 10 bases separated the two germline ends. The CDR3 bases are TGTGCCAGCAGTTTTGGCTCCACTGAGACCCAGTACTTC. Translated: CASSFGSTETQYF.

The rearrangement uses TRBV2 and TRBJ1-4; 7 nucleotides agree with TRBD1. The CDR3 is 15 amino acids. The J segment lost 4 bases and the V segment lost 4 bases, leaving 6 bases of the junction unmatched. Germline-derived CDR1 and CDR2 are SNHLY and FYNNEI. Here the CDR3 DNA reads TGTGCCAGCAGTGTGATGGGACAGATTAATGAAAAACTGTTTTTT. It codes for CASSVMGQINEKLFF.

CDR3 residues: CASSSGTSGGNTGELFF. CDR3 coding DNA: TGCGCCAGCAGCTCCGGGACTAGCGGGGGTAACACCGGGGAGCTGTTTTTT. The chain links TRBV5-1 to TRBJ2-2, with 14 nucleotides matching TRBD2. CDR3 length: 17 residues. CDR1 is SGHRS and CDR2 is YFSETQ in the germline V gene. V lost 3 bases, J lost 2 bases, and 3 bases stayed unmatched.

The genes are TRBV6-5 and TRBJ1-6, with D uncertain. CDR3 size: 15 residues. V was trimmed by 10 bases and J by 5 bases, leaving 18 bases between them. Germline-derived CDR1 and CDR2 are MNHEY and SVGAGI. The CDR3 here is CAILNPNSHNSPLHF. In DNA form, the CDR3 reads TGTGCCATCCTAAACCCCAATTCCCATAATTCACCCCTCCACTTT.

The rearrangement links TRBV4-2 to TRBJ1-4, with TRBD1 matching 7 bases. Trimming at V came to 2 bases and at J to 3 bases, leaving 3 bases not matched to a gene. CDR1 LGHNA and CDR2 YNFKEQ come from the germline V gene. CDR3 length: 15 amino acids. CDR3 in DNA: TGTGCCAGCAGCCAACCTCAGGGGGCTAATGAAAAACTGTTTTTT. It codes for CASSQPQGANEKLFF.

The chain links TRBV18 to TRBJ2-1; D perhaps matches TRBD1 (6 bases). The CDR3 spans 13 residues. Germline V CDR1 and CDR2: KGHSH, LQKENI. Trimming stripped 4 bases from V and 4 bases from J, with 8 bases between. The CDR3 sequence is CASSHGQYNEQFF. Here the CDR3 DNA reads TGTGCCAGCTCACACGGACAGTACAATGAGCAGTTCTTC.

The chain combines TRBV19 with TRBJ1-5; D is uncertain. The CDR3 covers 14 residues. V was shortened by 4 bases and J by 2 bases, with 9 bases between the two germline ends. Germline V gives CDR1 LNHDA, CDR2 SQIVND (reference sequence). The CDR3 DNA sequence: TGTGCCAGTAGTAAACCCCTGGGCAATCAGCCCCAGCATTTT. It translates to CASSKPLGNQPQHF.

The CDR3 nucleotides are TGTGCCAGCAGTTTTCGGGGTCAAGAGACCCAGTACTTC. Protein: CASSFRGQETQYF. The chain links TRBV12-3 or TRBV12-4 to TRBJ2-5; D possibly corresponds to TRBD2 (5 bases). Trimming left V 3 bases short and J 2 bases short, with 7 bases between. The CDR3 runs to 13 residues.